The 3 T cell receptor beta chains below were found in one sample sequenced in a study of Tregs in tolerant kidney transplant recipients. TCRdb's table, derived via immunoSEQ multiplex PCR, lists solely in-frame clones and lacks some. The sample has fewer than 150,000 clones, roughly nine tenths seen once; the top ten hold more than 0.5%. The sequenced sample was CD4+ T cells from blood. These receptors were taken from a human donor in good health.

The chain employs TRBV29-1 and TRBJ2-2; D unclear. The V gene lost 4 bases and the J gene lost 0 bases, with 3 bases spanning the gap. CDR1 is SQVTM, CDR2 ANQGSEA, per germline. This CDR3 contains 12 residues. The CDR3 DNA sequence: TGCAGCGTTGTCCCGAACACCGGGGAGCTGTTTTTT. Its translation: CSVVPNTGELFF.

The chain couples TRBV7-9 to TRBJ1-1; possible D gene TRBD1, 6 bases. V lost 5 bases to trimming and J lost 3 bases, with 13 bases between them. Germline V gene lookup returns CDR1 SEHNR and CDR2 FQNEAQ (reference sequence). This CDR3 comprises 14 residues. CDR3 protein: CASSTQGKDTEAFF. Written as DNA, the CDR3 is TGTGCCAGCAGCACCCAGGGGAAGGACACTGAAGCTTTCTTT.

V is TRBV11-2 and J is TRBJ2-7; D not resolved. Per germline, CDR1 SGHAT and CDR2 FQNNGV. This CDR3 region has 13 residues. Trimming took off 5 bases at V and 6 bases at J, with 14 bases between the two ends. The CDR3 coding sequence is TGTGCCAGCAGCCTAATCGCCAGGTTCGAGCAGTACTTC. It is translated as CASSLIARFEQYF.